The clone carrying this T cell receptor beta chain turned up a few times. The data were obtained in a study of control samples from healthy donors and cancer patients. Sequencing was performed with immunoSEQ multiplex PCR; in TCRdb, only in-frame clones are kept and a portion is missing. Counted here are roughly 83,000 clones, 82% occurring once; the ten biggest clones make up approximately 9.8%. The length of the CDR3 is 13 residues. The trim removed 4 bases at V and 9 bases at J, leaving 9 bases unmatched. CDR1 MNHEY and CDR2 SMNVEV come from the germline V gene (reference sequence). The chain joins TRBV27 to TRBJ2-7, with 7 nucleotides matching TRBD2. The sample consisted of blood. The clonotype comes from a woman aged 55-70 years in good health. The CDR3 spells CASSYRGENAQYF. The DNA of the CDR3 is TGTGCCAGCAGTTACCGGGGGGAGAACGCGCAGTACTTC.